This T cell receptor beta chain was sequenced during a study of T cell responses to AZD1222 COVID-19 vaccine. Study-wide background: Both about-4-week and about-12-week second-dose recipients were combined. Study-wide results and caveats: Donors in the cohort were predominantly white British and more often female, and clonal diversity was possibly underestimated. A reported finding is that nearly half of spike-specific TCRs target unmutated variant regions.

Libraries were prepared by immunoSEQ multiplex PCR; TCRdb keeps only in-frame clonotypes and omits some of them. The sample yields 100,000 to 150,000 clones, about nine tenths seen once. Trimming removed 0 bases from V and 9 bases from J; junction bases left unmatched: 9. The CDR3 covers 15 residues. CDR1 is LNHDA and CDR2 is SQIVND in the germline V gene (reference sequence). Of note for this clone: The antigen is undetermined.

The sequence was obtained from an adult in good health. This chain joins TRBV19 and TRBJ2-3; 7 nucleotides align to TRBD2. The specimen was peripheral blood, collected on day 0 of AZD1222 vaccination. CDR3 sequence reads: CASSIDASGSLTQYF. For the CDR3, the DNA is TGTGCCAGTAGTATAGATGCTAGCGGCAGTTTGACGCAGTATTTT.